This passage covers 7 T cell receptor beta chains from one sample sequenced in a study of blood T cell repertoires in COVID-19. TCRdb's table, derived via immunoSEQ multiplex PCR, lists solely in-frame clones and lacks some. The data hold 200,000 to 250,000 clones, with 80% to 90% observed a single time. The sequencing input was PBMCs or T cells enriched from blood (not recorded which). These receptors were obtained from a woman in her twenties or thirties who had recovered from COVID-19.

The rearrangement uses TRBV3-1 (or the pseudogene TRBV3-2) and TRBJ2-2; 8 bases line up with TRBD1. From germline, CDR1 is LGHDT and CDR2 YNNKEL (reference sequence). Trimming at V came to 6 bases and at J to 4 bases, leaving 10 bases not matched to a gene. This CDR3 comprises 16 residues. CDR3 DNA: TGTGCCAGCAGTCGAACCACAGGGGGGATCACCGGGGAGCTGTTTTTT. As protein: CASSRTTGGITGELFF.

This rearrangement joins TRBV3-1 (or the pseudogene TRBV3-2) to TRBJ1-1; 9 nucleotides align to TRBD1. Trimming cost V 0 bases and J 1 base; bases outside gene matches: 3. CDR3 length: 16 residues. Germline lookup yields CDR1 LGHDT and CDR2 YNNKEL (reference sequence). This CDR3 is CASSQELQGANTEAFF. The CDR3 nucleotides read TGTGCCAGCAGCCAAGAATTACAGGGGGCGAACACTGAAGCTTTCTTT.

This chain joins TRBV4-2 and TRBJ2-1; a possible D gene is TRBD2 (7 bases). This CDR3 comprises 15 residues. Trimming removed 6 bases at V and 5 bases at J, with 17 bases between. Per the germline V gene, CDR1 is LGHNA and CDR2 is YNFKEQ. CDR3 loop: CASRQTGGKDNEQFF. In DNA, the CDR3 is TGTGCCAGCAGACAAACGGGGGGCAAAGACAATGAGCAGTTCTTC.

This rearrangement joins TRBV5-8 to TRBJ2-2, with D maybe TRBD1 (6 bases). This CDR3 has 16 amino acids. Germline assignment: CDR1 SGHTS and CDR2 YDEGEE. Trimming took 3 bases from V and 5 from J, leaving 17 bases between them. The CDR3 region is CASSSYTGSGTGELFF. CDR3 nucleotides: TGTGCCAGCAGCTCGTACACAGGGTCCGGGACCGGGGAGCTGTTTTTT.

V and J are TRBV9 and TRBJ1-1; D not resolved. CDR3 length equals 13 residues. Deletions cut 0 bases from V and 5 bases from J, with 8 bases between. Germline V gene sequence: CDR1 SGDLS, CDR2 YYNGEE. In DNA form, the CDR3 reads TGTGCCAGCAGCGTAGGGGTCGGGACTGAAGCTTTCTTT. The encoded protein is CASSVGVGTEAFF. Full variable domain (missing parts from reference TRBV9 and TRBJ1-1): DSGVTQTPKHLITATGQRVTLRCSPRSGDLSVYWYQQSLDQGLQFLIQYYNGEERAKGNILERFSAQQFPDLHSELNLSSLELGDSALYFCASSVGVGTEAFFGQGTRLTVV.

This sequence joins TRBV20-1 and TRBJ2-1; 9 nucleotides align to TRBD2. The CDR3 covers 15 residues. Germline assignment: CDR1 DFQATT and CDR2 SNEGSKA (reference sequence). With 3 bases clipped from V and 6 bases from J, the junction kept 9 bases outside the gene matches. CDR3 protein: CSASLPAGGVNEQFF. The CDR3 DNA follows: TGCAGTGCTAGTTTGCCAGCGGGAGGTGTCAATGAGCAGTTCTTC.

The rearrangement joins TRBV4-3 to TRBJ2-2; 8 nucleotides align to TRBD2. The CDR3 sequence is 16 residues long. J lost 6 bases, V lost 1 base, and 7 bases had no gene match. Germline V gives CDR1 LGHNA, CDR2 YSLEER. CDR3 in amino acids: CASSQGISGNAGELFF. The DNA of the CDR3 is TGCGCCAGCAGCCAAGGTATTAGCGGGAATGCCGGGGAGCTGTTTTTT.